The source of this T cell receptor (beta chain) is a study of T cell responses to AZD1222 COVID-19 vaccine. Findings and limits, study-wide: In all cases, repertoires were sampled only after the peak T cell response.

V was shortened by 3 bases and J by 2 bases, with 7 bases between the two germline ends. Germline-derived CDR1 and CDR2 are DFQATT and SNEGSKA (reference sequence). The CDR3 has 12 amino acids. Clones were sequenced by immunoSEQ multiplex PCR, and TCRdb holds only the in-frame ones, with some missing. The top ten hold 4% to 6% of the sample, which has about 110,000 clones, 82% seen once. Turning to this clone: Its antigen remains unidentified.

The chain employs TRBV20-1 and TRBJ1-2; D gene ambiguous. This clonotype originated in an adult in good health. Sequencing used peripheral blood, obtained on day 0 of AZD1222 vaccination. This CDR3 reads CSASATNYGYTF. In DNA, the CDR3 is TGCAGTGCTAGTGCCACCAACTATGGCTACACCTTC.